This TCR beta chain was captured in a study of identical twins. Study results and caveats: Within monozygotic twins, out-of-frame TCR alpha sharing was underestimated by the models.

TCRdb re-called the 5' RACE reads through MiXCR, storing one row per CDR3 protein. Found here are approximately 500,000 distinct CDR3 sequences, approximately 25% of them singletons; the top ten hold roughly 2.8%. The V end lost 6 bases, the J end lost 15 bases, and 16 bases lay between the germline ends. This CDR3 is 11 amino acids long. Per germline, CDR1 SGHRS and CDR2 YFSETQ. With respect to this clonotype: What it recognizes is unknown.

In addition, the sample was reused for a study of T cells expressing NK-cell markers. That report notes: Seven HCMV-seropositive donors and one seronegative donor made up the eight sequenced donors. Several donors likewise had their CD3+CD56-NKG2C+ fraction led by these clonotypes.

The receptor was derived from a woman aged 18 to 35 in good health. The material sequenced was CD4+ T cells sorted from blood. V usage is TRBV5-1 and J usage is TRBJ2-1, with D possibly being TRBD1 (5 bases). The DNA for the CDR3 is TGCGCCAGCATGTCCTCCCCAGGGATGTTCTTC. Its translation is CASMSSPGMFF.